The T cell receptor beta chain described here comes from a study of blood T cells in healthy people across ages. In regard to this clonotype: Antigen unknown.

Drawn from each donor were roughly 10 milliliters of peripheral blood. This CDR3 has 13 amino acids. The junction had 3 bases not matched to a gene; V was cut back by 3 bases and J by 6 bases. Whole-study results and caveats: The diversity estimates, figures obtained from one million T cells, were considered underestimates.

A second 7 to 11 cycle PCR used barcoded and J-beta primers. TCRdb reanalysed the 5' RACE reads using MiXCR and keeps one entry per CDR3 protein. Of more than 600,000 distinct CDR3 sequences detected, around 25% appear once; the ten largest clones hold roughly a tenth. A further study also used this sample, focusing on T cells of mothers and their children.

This rearrangement joins TRBV12-3 or TRBV12-4 to TRBJ2-7; TRBD2 matches at 9 bases. The specimen sequenced was blood. This sequence was found in a boy between 5 and 17 years old in good health. In nucleotides, the CDR3 is TGTGCCAGCAGTTTGGCTAGCGGGGTCGAGCAGTACTTC. Amino acids: CASSLASGVEQYF.